The table lists the clone carrying this T cell receptor (beta chain) with a few counts. A junction end diverges from the germline sequence, so it may reflect a read error. This record comes from a study of blood T cells in healthy people across ages. Isolation yielded PBMCs, at least 6.5 million per sample, in every case. Through a sample-barcoded 5' primer and a J-beta primer mix, a second PCR was run for roughly 6 to 12 cycles. TCRdb ran MiXCR on the 5' RACE reads and lists one entry per CDR3 protein. The sample records approximately 800,000 distinct CDR3 sequences, around 24% being singletons. These data also formed part of another study, on T cells of mothers and their children. That source reports: With the M1S primer of the second PCR, sample barcodes and 2-4 random nucleotides were added. Mothers gave over 10 million TCR beta CDR3 reads each, and children around 3 million each. It was related mother-child pairs that showed slightly higher overlap than unrelated pairs, without reaching significance.

The sample comprised blood. The TCR was taken from a boy aged 5-17 years in good health.

CDR3 in DNA: TGCAGCGTGGCCCGCACCGCGAACATCGGGGAGCTGTTTTTT. Translation gives CSVARTANIGELFF. The J gene is TRBJ2-2, the V gene TRBV29-1, with D unclear. This CDR3 region has 14 residues. Germline V gene sequence: CDR1 SQVTM, CDR2 ANQGSEA.